These 14 T cell receptor beta chains were sequenced from one sample in a study of post-analysis software for immune sequencing data. Whole-study findings and limits: TRBV5-6, TRBV5-1 and TRBV20-1 belonged to a set of about five TRBV segments that were more frequent in patients than controls.

Prepared TCR beta cDNA libraries contained unique molecular identifiers. TCRdb independently ran MiXCR on the PCR reads; one entry per CDR3 protein. The sample comprises 450,000 to 700,000 distinct CDR3 sequences, 44% of which are singletons, and more than 1.5% rests with the top ten. The antigens for these receptors are not known. Sequenced: blood. The receptors here all came from a girl aged 10 to 17 with multiple sclerosis.

This chain connects TRBV5-1 to TRBJ1-2; perhaps TRBD1 as D (6 bases). Between the trimmed V and J ends, which lost 7 bases and 2 bases, there was a span of 21 bases. The CDR3 sequence is 16 residues long. Germline CDR1 is SGHRS and CDR2 is YFSETQ. CDR3 region: CASGLKQGDRNYGYTF. The CDR3 DNA reads as TGCGCCAGCGGCCTAAAACAGGGTGACAGAAACTATGGCTACACCTTC.

This chain uses TRBV4-1 with TRBJ2-3; TRBD2 aligns across 9 bases. With V trimmed by 4 bases and J by 0 bases, 8 bases remained unmatched. Germline values: CDR1 MGHRA, CDR2 YSYEKL. The CDR3 extends over 17 amino acids. The chain's CDR3 is CASSPEGSGGSTDTQYF. The DNA for the CDR3 is TGCGCCAGCAGCCCGGAGGGTAGCGGGGGAAGCACAGATACGCAGTATTTT.

This sequence joins TRBV10-3 and TRBJ2-3, with D tentatively TRBD2 (5 bases). The CDR3 has 14 amino acids. CDR1 is ENHRY, CDR2 SYGVKD, per germline. Trimming removed 6 bases from V and 1 base from J, with 11 bases in between. CDR3 sequence reads: CAISQRTGTDTQYF. For the CDR3, the DNA is TGTGCCATCAGCCAACGGACTGGCACAGATACGCAGTATTTT.

The chain is built from TRBV5-6 and TRBJ1-5; 8 bases line up with TRBD1. This CDR3 contains 15 residues. Germline V gene sequence: CDR1 SGHDT, CDR2 YYEEEE. V shed 4 bases and J 4 bases; nucleotides not matched to a gene: 7. The CDR3 reads CASSARTGINQPQHF. The DNA for the CDR3 is TGTGCCAGCAGCGCCAGGACAGGGATTAATCAGCCCCAGCATTTT.

The V gene is TRBV12-3 or TRBV12-4, the J gene TRBJ2-7, with 9 bases that match TRBD2. V lost 5 bases and J lost 7; bases outside the gene matches: 12. The CDR3 runs to 15 residues. The CDR3 DNA is TGTGCCAGCAGTCCCCGACTAGCGGAGCCCCTGGAGCAGTACTTC. This codes for CASSPRLAEPLEQYF.

This clonotype was seen more than once but under ten times. V is TRBV20-1 and J is TRBJ2-7; TRBD2 agrees at 10 bases. Trimming removed 2 bases from V and 7 bases from J; junction bases left unmatched: 8. The CDR3 is 14 amino acids. Germline V CDR1 and CDR2: DFQATT, SNEGSKA (reference sequence). CDR3 nucleotide sequence: TGCAGTGCTAGAAAGTCTAGCGGGAGCCATGAGCAGTACTTC. It codes for CSARKSSGSHEQYF.

J is TRBJ2-3 and V is TRBV20-1; 9 nucleotides agree with TRBD1. Germline V lookup: CDR1 DFQATT, CDR2 SNEGSKA (reference sequence). This CDR3 has 14 residues. The junction had 7 bases not matched to a gene; V was cut back by 5 bases and J by 4 bases. CDR3 region: CSAQRTGDADTQYF. The CDR3 region has the DNA TGCAGTGCTCAGAGGACAGGGGATGCAGATACGCAGTATTTT.

Only a few counts were recorded for this clonotype. V is TRBV12-3 or TRBV12-4 and J is TRBJ2-7; TRBD2 agrees at 10 bases. The better agreement between TRBJ2-5 and the DNA end casts doubt on the J call. The CDR3 sequence is 17 residues long. For the CDR3, the DNA is TGTGCCAGCAGTTTTTGGGCTAGCGGGAGATTCGGGGAGACCCAGTACTTC. It codes for CASSFWASGRFGETQYF.

V gene TRBV12-3 or TRBV12-4 combines with J gene TRBJ2-4; D gene ambiguous. The CDR3 extends over 14 amino acids. The V end lost 7 bases, the J end lost 4 bases, and 14 bases lay between the germline ends. This chain's CDR3 is CASTAEYQKNIQYF. CDR3 coding DNA: TGTGCCAGCACCGCGGAATATCAAAAAAACATTCAGTACTTC.

A note on this clonotype: A much more abundant neighbour one base away suggests this may be a read error. The CDR3 reads CASSQGQGDGYTF. The CDR3 DNA reads as TGTGCCAGCAGCCAGGGACAGGGGGATGGCTACACCTTC. The V gene is TRBV12-3 or TRBV12-4, the J gene TRBJ1-2; TRBD1 matches at 11 bases. The CDR3 runs 13 residues. After removal of 6 bases from V and 6 bases from J, the junction contained 3 bases not matched to a gene.

The CDR3 loop is CSVALRLARYNEQFF. The CDR3 bases are TGCAGCGTTGCCCTTCGACTAGCGCGCTACAATGAGCAGTTCTTC. The J gene is TRBJ2-1, the V gene TRBV29-1, with TRBD2 identical over 8 bases. J was trimmed by 3 bases and V by 4 bases; bases with no gene match: 8. This CDR3 spans 15 amino acids. From germline, CDR1 is SQVTM and CDR2 ANQGSEA.

The chain carries TRBV20-1 and TRBJ2-5, with 11 positions matching TRBD2. The J segment lost 1 base and the V segment lost 3 bases, leaving 7 bases of the junction unmatched. In germline, CDR1 is DFQATT, CDR2 SNEGSKA (reference sequence). This CDR3 comprises 16 residues. CDR3 protein: CSASPQLAGVQETQYF. The CDR3 DNA is TGCAGTGCTAGCCCACAACTAGCGGGGGTCCAAGAGACCCAGTACTTC.

This sequence joins TRBV10-3 and TRBJ1-1, with TRBD1 identical over 7 bases. Germline-derived CDR1 and CDR2 are ENHRY and SYGVKD. J was trimmed by 1 base and V by 3 bases; bases with no gene match: 5. The CDR3 has 15 amino acids. CDR3 loop: CAISDPTGWNTEAFF. Here the CDR3 DNA reads TGTGCCATCAGTGACCCGACAGGGTGGAACACTGAAGCTTTCTTT.

This clonotype was observed a few times. The chain recombines TRBV5-6 with TRBJ2-7; D call uncertain. The V end was cut by 1 base, the J end by 10 bases, with 12 bases between. There are 12 residues in the CDR3. The germline V gene encodes CDR1 SGHDT and CDR2 YYEEEE. CDR3 amino acids: CASSLINAFQYF. The DNA of the CDR3 is TGTGCCAGCAGCTTGATCAATGCTTTCCAGTACTTC.